The source of this T cell receptor beta chain is a study of breast tumors, draining lymph nodes, adjacent tissues. Findings of the study overall: Tumors had less TCR diversity than lymph nodes, more than nontumor tissue. Data fit most tumor T cells coming from lymph node, expanding in tumor.

Breast cancer patients provided tissue from their axillary draining lymph nodes. Ten or more counts support this clonotype. Antigen unknown. Via MiXCR, TCRdb re-called the multiplex PCR reads, giving one row per CDR3 protein. The table shows about 200,000 distinct CDR3 sequences, with around a third occurring only once. The CDR3 is 13 amino acids. Germline lookup yields CDR1 SNHLY and CDR2 FYNNEI. V was clipped by 6 bases and J by 7 bases, with 12 bases between them. The rearrangement links TRBV2 to TRBJ2-2, with D tentatively TRBD1 (6 bases). Material for sequencing was axillary lymph node tissue. The origin of this receptor is a female donor with breast cancer. Some clones in this sample may be carry-over from other donors' samples. The DNA of the CDR3 is TGTGCCAGCAGCGGCCAGGGGTTCGGGGAGCTGTTTTTT. Translation gives CASSGQGFGELFF.